Each of the 4 T cell receptor beta chains below was sequenced from the same sample in a study of T cell responses to AZD1222 COVID-19 vaccine. The repertoire was sequenced with immunoSEQ multiplex PCR; TCRdb's copy has only in-frame clones and lacks some. The sample lists more than 110,000 clones; over 80% were seen once. This specimen consisted of peripheral blood, obtained 28 days after the second AZD1222 dose. These receptors were taken from an adult who received the AZD1222 COVID-19 vaccine.

V and J are TRBV4-3 and TRBJ1-2; D is possibly TRBD1 (5 bases). The V and J ends lost 1 base and 5 bases respectively, with 14 bases between them. There are 15 residues in the CDR3. Germline V gene sequence: CDR1 LGHNA, CDR2 YSLEER. CDR3 in DNA: TGCGCCAGCAGCCAAGTGGCCGGGGCGCGGTATGGCTACACCTTC. This translates into CASSQVAGARYGYTF.

The chain is built from TRBV6-5 and TRBJ1-3; no clear D. The CDR3 spans 15 residues. Trimming shortened V by 0 bases and J by 0 bases, and 6 bases separated the two germline ends. Looked up from germline, CDR1 is MNHEY and CDR2 is SVGAGI. The CDR3: CASSYSPTSGNTIYF. CDR3 coding DNA: TGTGCCAGCAGTTACTCACCGACCTCTGGAAACACCATATATTTT.

The V and J genes are TRBV27 and TRBJ2-7; D unclear. Trimming stripped 3 bases from V and 5 bases from J, with 14 bases between. Germline CDR1 reads MNHEY; CDR2 reads SMNVEV (reference sequence). The CDR3 contains 14 residues. CDR3 in amino acids: CASSLIGIDNEQYF. The CDR3 DNA reads TGTGCCAGCAGTTTGATAGGGATCGACAACGAGCAGTACTTC.

The chain links TRBV6-2 or TRBV6-3 to TRBJ1-6; no clear D gene. CDR1 MNHEY and CDR2 SVGEGT come from the germline V gene. The CDR3 covers 17 residues. V was clipped by 4 bases and J by 0 bases, with 13 bases between them. The chain's CDR3 is CASSSTDESSYNSPLHF. The CDR3, as DNA: TGTGCCAGCAGTTCCACGGACGAAAGCTCCTATAATTCACCCCTCCACTTT.